The present T cell receptor (beta chain) was sequenced within a study of OX40 agonist ivuxolimab in advanced cancers. Overall study context: Patients achieving partial responses numbered three: one hepatocellular carcinoma case and two cutaneous melanoma cases.

Sequencing used immunoSEQ multiplex PCR; TCRdb keeps in-frame clones, though not all of them. The sample holds about 90,000 clones, roughly 88% seen once. CDR3 length equals 12 residues. CDR1 is MDHEN and CDR2 is SYDVKM in the germline V gene. V was pared by 7 bases and J by 6 bases, with 10 bases between. This chain joins TRBV28 and TRBJ2-1; D remains ambiguous. The TCR sequence derives from an adult with an advanced solid tumor such as melanoma, head and neck, liver or kidney cancer. Sequenced here: CD4+ or CD8+ T cells sorted from blood, sampled in a trial of the OX40 agonist ivuxolimab. CDR3 in amino acids: CASTTTTNEQFF. DNA of the CDR3: TGTGCCAGCACTACGACGACCAATGAGCAGTTCTTC.